The T cell receptor beta chain under discussion was sequenced for a study of blood T cell repertoires in COVID-19. Background on the study: There were acute and convalescent COVID-19 samples, and they came from the United States, Italy and Spain. Sample material is recorded as cDNA or gDNA derived from T cells, B-cell-depleted T cells, or PBMCs.

In the authors' workflow: Reference gene primer amplification gave estimated nucleated cell counts. Libraries were prepared by immunoSEQ multiplex PCR; TCRdb keeps only in-frame clonotypes and omits some of them. That table supplies the V and J calls and clone size; D and trimming were determined from the DNA. The table includes about 240,000 clones, around 89% detected once. CDR1 and CDR2 from the germline V gene are SGHTA and FQGNSA. Trimming left V 5 bases short and J 2 bases short, with 13 bases between. CDR3 length equals 14 residues. Cohorts were assigned according to the clinical history that participants reported.

The chain is built from TRBV7-2 and TRBJ2-7; the D gene is possibly TRBD1 (6 bases). The sample taken for sequencing was PBMCs or T cells enriched from blood (not recorded which). The TCR originated in a woman in her twenties or thirties who had recovered from COVID-19. For the CDR3, the DNA is TGTGCCAGCAGCATCGGACAGCTTACCTACGAGCAGTACTTC. Amino acid sequence: CASSIGQLTYEQYF.